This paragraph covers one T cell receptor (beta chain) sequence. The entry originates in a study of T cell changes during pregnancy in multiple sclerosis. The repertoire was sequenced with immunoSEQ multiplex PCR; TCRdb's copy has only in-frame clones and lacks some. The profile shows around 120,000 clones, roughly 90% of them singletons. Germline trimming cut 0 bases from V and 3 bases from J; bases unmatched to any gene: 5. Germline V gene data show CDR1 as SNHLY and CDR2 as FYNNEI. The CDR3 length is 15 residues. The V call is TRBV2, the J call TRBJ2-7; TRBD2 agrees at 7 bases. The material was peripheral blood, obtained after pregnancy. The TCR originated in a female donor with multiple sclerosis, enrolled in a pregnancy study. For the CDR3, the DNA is TGTGCCAGCAGTGAAGCATGGCTAGCGGACTACGAGCAGTACTTC. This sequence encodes CASSEAWLADYEQYF.